This T cell receptor beta chain was recovered during a study of blood T cell repertoires in COVID-19. CDR3 length: 15 residues. Germline V lookup: CDR1 MGHRA, CDR2 YSYEKL. J was trimmed by 7 bases and V by 0 bases; bases with no gene match: 6. As originally analysed: Amplification from reference gene primers served as the basis for estimated nucleated cell counts. Only in-frame clones appear in the TCRdb table, and some are missing; sequencing was by immunoSEQ multiplex PCR. That table supplies the V and J calls and clone size; D and trimming were determined from the DNA. The data hold under 50,000 clones, with 85% to 95% observed a single time.

Sequencing was done on a sample of peripheral blood. The chain combines TRBV4-1 with TRBJ2-4, with TRBD2 matching over 7 bases. The clonotype comes from a man aged 60 to 69 with COVID-19, enrolled during active disease. CDR3 sequence (DNA): TGCGCCAGCAGCCAAGATGGAAGGGGAGGGAACATTCAGTACTTC. This gives the protein CASSQDGRGGNIQYF.